A single sample is the source of the 10 T cell receptor beta chains below, sequenced in a study of brain metastases from non-small cell lung cancer (dated by TCRdb to between 2018 and 2020). The library was produced with the immunoSEQ multiplex PCR assay. Held by TCRdb, this immuneACCESS table contains in-frame sequences only and omits some clones. Under half of the omission traces to an unresolved V gene where checked; the cause of the rest is unknown. Recorded for this sample are about 2,600 clones; about 82% of them occurred a single time. The ten biggest clones cover about 9.3% of the sample. The sample taken for sequencing was tumor-adjacent normal tissue. The receptors shown here come from a donor at least 40 years old with non-small cell lung cancer.

The rearrangement links TRBV2 to TRBJ2-2, with 7 bases lining up with TRBD1. V lost 5 bases to trimming and J lost 5 bases; unmatched junction nucleotides: 5. Germline V gene lookup returns CDR1 SNHLY and CDR2 FYNNEI. The length of the CDR3 is 14 residues. As DNA, the CDR3 is TGTGCCAGCAGTCTTACAGGGGAGACCGGGGAGCTGTTTTTT. Translation: CASSLTGETGELFF.

This clone was seen more than once but under ten times. The V call is TRBV28, the J call TRBJ1-2; no clear D gene. Between the trimmed V and J ends, which lost 3 bases and 7 bases, there was a span of 18 bases. Germline lookup yields CDR1 MDHEN and CDR2 SYDVKM. The CDR3 is 15 amino acids. For the CDR3, the DNA is TGTGCCAGCAGTTTCTTGGACGGCGTTCGGGGTGGCTACACCTTC. Protein: CASSFLDGVRGGYTF.

This clone was detected once. The rearrangement uses TRBV9 and TRBJ2-5; perhaps TRBD2 as D (6 bases). V was shortened by 2 bases and J by 2 bases, with 16 bases between the two germline ends. This CDR3 contains 16 residues. Germline V gives CDR1 SGDLS, CDR2 YYNGEE. The chain's CDR3 is CASSVGVGTAQETQYF. CDR3 DNA sequence: TGTGCCAGCAGCGTCGGGGTTGGGACTGCACAAGAGACCCAGTACTTC.

The CDR3 spells CASSGALEPQHF. The CDR3 DNA is TGTGCCAGCAGTGGGGCCTTGGAGCCCCAGCATTTT. The chain links TRBV2 to TRBJ1-5; no clear D. With 4 bases removed from V and 8 bases from J, the gap between germline ends came to 9 bases. Looked up from germline, CDR1 is SNHLY and CDR2 is FYNNEI. The CDR3 consists of 12 residues. Variable domain in full (rest from reference TRBV2 and TRBJ1-5): EPEVTQTPSHQVTQMGQEVILRCVPISNHLYFYWYRQILGQKVEFLVSFYNNEISEKSEIFDDQFSVERPDGSNFTLKIRSTKLEDSAMYFCASSGALEPQHFGDGTRLSIL.

This rearrangement joins TRBV5-6 to TRBJ2-5; possibly TRBD2 for D (6 bases). The CDR3 is 15 residues long. In germline, CDR1 is SGHDT, CDR2 YYEEEE. Deletions cut 0 bases from V and 5 bases from J, with 14 bases between. This CDR3 reads CASSLVSGGMETQYF. The CDR3, as DNA: TGTGCCAGCAGCTTGGTATCTGGGGGGATGGAGACCCAGTACTTC.

The CDR3 region has the DNA TGTGCCAGTAGTATCTTGTCCGGAGCCAAGAACACTGAAGCTTTCTTT. Translating it yields CASSILSGAKNTEAFF. The rearrangement uses TRBV19 and TRBJ1-1; D not resolved. V was shortened by 3 bases and J by 1 base, with 15 bases between the two germline ends. The CDR3 loop spans 16 amino acids. The V gene's germline CDR1 is LNHDA and CDR2 SQIVND (reference sequence).

The chain carries TRBV6-5 and TRBJ1-2; 12 nucleotides agree with TRBD1. Germline V gene lookup returns CDR1 MNHEY and CDR2 SVGAGI. The CDR3 runs to 14 residues. Trimming at V came to 6 bases and at J to 8 bases, leaving 7 bases not matched to a gene. The CDR3 region is CASRPLGQGAGYTF. The CDR3 DNA is TGTGCCAGCAGGCCTTTGGGACAGGGGGCCGGCTACACCTTC.

Points on this clone: The junction departs from germline at one end; a sequencing error may be responsible. The rearrangement links TRBV3-1 (or the pseudogene TRBV3-2) to TRBJ2-3; the D gene is possibly TRBD2 (5 bases). The CDR3 totals 15 residues. CDR1 is LGHDT and CDR2 is YNNKEL in the germline V gene (reference sequence). The CDR3, as DNA: TGTGCCAGTAGCCAATATCGGGGTTCAACAGATACGCAGTATTTT. Translation: CASSQYRGSTDTQYF.

The chain links TRBV19 to TRBJ1-2, with D unresolved. CDR1 LNHDA and CDR2 SQIVND come from the germline V gene (reference sequence). The CDR3 covers 11 residues. V lost 5 bases, J lost 4 bases, and 5 bases lay in between. The CDR3 DNA is TGTGCCAGTAGTCACAGCTATGGCTACACCTTC. This encodes CASSHSYGYTF.

J is TRBJ2-3 and V is TRBV5-5, with TRBD1 as a possible D gene (6 bases). From germline, CDR1 is SGHKS and CDR2 YYEKEE (reference sequence). CDR3 length: 13 residues. V was shortened by 3 bases and J by 5 bases, with 10 bases between the two germline ends. This CDR3 reads CASSYSQGDTQYF. The CDR3 DNA sequence: TGTGCCAGCAGCTATTCACAGGGAGATACGCAGTATTTT.